A selection of T cell receptor beta chains follows, all from one sample in a study of cytomegalovirus exposure and HLA in healthy donors. Sequencing used immunoSEQ multiplex PCR; TCRdb keeps in-frame clones, though not all of them. The sample's table shows about 140,000 clones. The source material was PBMCs. All receptors come from a male donor in good health and CMV-seronegative. The CDR3 runs from the conserved cysteine through the conserved F or W. D genes are given only for firm matches.

j_gene,v_gene,d_gene,CDR3nt,CDR3aa
TRBJ1-2,TRBV30,-,TGTGCCTGGAGTGTAAAGGACAAAGCTTACTATGGCTACACCTTC,CAWSVKDKAYYGYTF
TRBJ2-3,TRBV7-9,-,TGTGCCAGCAGCCTAGGTGGGCGGGCTACCGATACGCAGTATTTT,CASSLGGRATDTQYF
TRBJ1-5,TRBV5-1,TRBD1,TGCGCCAGCAGCTTGGAGGGGGCCCCGGCGTCGCCCCAGCATTTT,CASSLEGAPASPQHF
TRBJ1-1,TRBV5-1,-,TGCGCCAGCAGCTTCGGACACATGAACACTGAAGCTTTCTTT,CASSFGHMNTEAFF
TRBJ1-6,TRBV7-8,TRBD1,TGTGCCAGCAGATTACAGGGGACCTCCTATAATTCACCCCTCCACTTT,CASRLQGTSYNSPLHF
TRBJ2-7,TRBV18,-,TGTGCCAGCTCGGAGACCCAGGGGATCCTAACCTACGAGCAGTACTTC,CASSETQGILTYEQYF
TRBJ1-5,TRBV23-1,-,TGCGCCAGCAGTCATCCCCCAGGGGAAGAACCCCAGCATTTT,CASSHPPGEEPQHF
TRBJ2-1,TRBV6-5,TRBD1,TGTGCCAGCAGTTACTCGGGGACAGGGAGCGATGAGCAGTTCTTC,CASSYSGTGSDEQFF
TRBJ1-1,TRBV5-1,-,TGCGCCAGCAGCCCGGGGAGTGAAGCTTTCTTT,CASSPGSEAFF
TRBJ1-2,TRBV5-1,TRBD1,TGCGCCAGCAGCTCCGCCACAGGGGACCATGGCTACACCTTC,CASSSATGDHGYTF
TRBJ1-1,TRBV7-9,-,TGTGCCAGCAGCCCAGGACAGTCGTCTCCGAAGGTATCAGCTTTCTTT,CASSPGQSSPKVSAFF
TRBJ2-1,TRBV6-1,TRBD2,TGTGCCAGCAGTATGCGGGAGGGGGGTGAGCAGTTCTTC,CASSMREGGEQFF
TRBJ2-1,TRBV9,-,TGTGCCAGCAGCGTAGAGTGGTCAGAGGGGGTAAATGAGCAGTTCTTC,CASSVEWSEGVNEQFF
TRBJ2-7,TRBV19,TRBD2,TGTGCCAGTAGTATCCAGGGAGGGGCCGACGAGCAGTACTTC,CASSIQGGADEQYF
TRBJ1-3,TRBV5-1,-,TGCGCCAGCAGCTCGAGGCCGGGAAACACCATATATTTT,CASSSRPGNTIYF
TRBJ1-6,TRBV4-2,TRBD1,TGTGCCAGCAGCCAAGCCAGGGACAGGGCGAAAAGTTCACCCCTCCACTTT,CASSQARDRAKSSPLHF
TRBJ2-2,TRBV2,TRBD1,TGTGCCAGCAGTGTATCCGCGGGACAGGGACGGACCGGGGAGCTGTTTTTT,CASSVSAGQGRTGELFF
TRBJ1-2,TRBV27,TRBD1,TGTGCCAGCAGTTTATCGACGGGGGGACAGGTCTATGGCTACACCTTC,CASSLSTGGQVYGYTF
TRBJ1-1,TRBV27,-,TGTGCCAGCAGTTTATCGGGGGGTGTCACTGAAGCTTTCTTT,CASSLSGGVTEAFF
TRBJ1-2,TRBV6-5,TRBD1,TGTGCCAGCAGCCTACAGGGGTCCTATGGTTACACCTTC,CASSLQGSYGYTF
TRBJ1-1,TRBV5-1,-,TGCGCCAGCAGCTTGGGACCGGGTGCGCTTTCGACTGAAGCTTTCTTT,CASSLGPGALSTEAFF
TRBJ1-6,TRBV4-1,TRBD1,TGCGCCAGCAGCCAAGACCACGGGACAGGGTTTAGTTCCTATAATTCACCCCTCCACTTT,CASSQDHGTGFSSYNSPLHF
TRBJ1-4,TRBV28,TRBD1,TGTGCCAGCAGCCGCACAGGGGTAACTAATGAAAAACTGTTTTTT,CASSRTGVTNEKLFF
TRBJ2-1,TRBV11-2,-,TGTGCCAGCAGCCCACAGCAGGGGAATTACAATGAGCAGTTCTTC,CASSPQQGNYNEQFF
TRBJ2-1,TRBV5-6,-,TGTGCCAGCAGGATCACCTTTGGGGGGACCTCCTACAATGAGCAGTTCTTC,CASRITFGGTSYNEQFF
TRBJ1-5,TRBV7-9,TRBD1,TGTGCCGGCAGCTTAGCTACAGGGGTGGTTAGCAATCAGCCCCAGCATTTT,CAGSLATGVVSNQPQHF
TRBJ1-6,TRBV9,-,TGTGCCAGCAGCGTAACGGCAGGGGATTCACCCCTCCACTTT,CASSVTAGDSPLHF
TRBJ1-1,TRBV6-1,-,TGTGCCAGCAGTGAAGCTTTCAGGGAAGCTTTCTTT,CASSEAFREAFF
TRBJ1-2,TRBV6-6,TRBD1,TGTGCCAGCAGTTACCCGGCGACAGGGTCTGGGTATGGCTACACCTTC,CASSYPATGSGYGYTF
TRBJ1-2,TRBV6-5,TRBD1,TGTGCCAGCAGTCTCAGGGGGCCGGGGAATGGCTACACCTTC,CASSLRGPGNGYTF
TRBJ2-5,TRBV25-1,-,TGTGCCAGCAGTGTGGGGGGTAGTAAGCAAGAGACCCAGTACTTC,CASSVGGSKQETQYF
TRBJ1-5,TRBV6-1,TRBD1,TGTGCCAGCAGTGTCTTACAGGGGAGCAATCAGCCCCAGCATTTT,CASSVLQGSNQPQHF
TRBJ2-2,TRBV6-6,TRBD1,TGTGCCAGCATGGTGACAGGGGTTTCCACCGGGGAGCTGTTTTTT,CASMVTGVSTGELFF
TRBJ1-3,TRBV29-1,-,TGCAGCGTTGAAGATGAGGGTGCTGGAAACACCATATATTTT,CSVEDEGAGNTIYF
TRBJ2-6,TRBV9,-,TGTGCCAGCAGCCCGGGATCTGGGGCCAACGTCCTGACTTTC,CASSPGSGANVLTF
TRBJ2-2,TRBV7-9,-,TGTGCCAGCAGCTTAGCACAGGGCGAGAACACCGGGGAGCTGTTTTTT,CASSLAQGENTGELFF
TRBJ1-1,TRBV6-6,-,TGTGCCAGCAGCCTCCGGGTCCCTGAGGCTGAAGCTTTCTTT,CASSLRVPEAEAFF
TRBJ2-1,TRBV7-9,TRBD2,TGTGCCAGCAGCCAAGGGACTAGCGGCTACAATGAGCAGTTCTTC,CASSQGTSGYNEQFF
TRBJ2-1,TRBV18,TRBD2,TGTGCCAGCGCACCACCAGGGCTAGCGGGAGGAAATGAGCAGTTCTTC,CASAPPGLAGGNEQFF
TRBJ2-7,TRBV27,TRBD2,TGTGCCAGCAGTTTATCGCTAGCGGGTGGCTCCTACGAGCAGTACTTC,CASSLSLAGGSYEQYF
TRBJ1-2,TRBV14,-,TGTGCCAGCAGCCCAGGTTTCGACTATGGCTACACCTTC,CASSPGFDYGYTF
TRBJ2-7,TRBV28,-,TGTGCCGGCCCCGAGGTCGACTCCTACGAGCAGTACTTC,CAGPEVDSYEQYF
TRBJ2-1,TRBV13,-,TGTGCCAGCAGCTTAGTAGGGAGTAACAATGAGCAGTTCTTC,CASSLVGSNNEQFF
TRBJ2-3,TRBV9,TRBD2,TGTGCCAGCAGCGTTAGCGGGAGGGCCGGTGATACGCAGTATTTT,CASSVSGRAGDTQYF
TRBJ1-2,TRBV6-4,-,TGTGCCAGCAGTGAGGGGACAAGCTCTTATGGCTACACCTTC,CASSEGTSSYGYTF
TRBJ2-7,TRBV7-9,TRBD2,TGTGCCAGCAGCGCGGGACTAGCGGGGAATTCCTACGAGCAGTACTTC,CASSAGLAGNSYEQYF